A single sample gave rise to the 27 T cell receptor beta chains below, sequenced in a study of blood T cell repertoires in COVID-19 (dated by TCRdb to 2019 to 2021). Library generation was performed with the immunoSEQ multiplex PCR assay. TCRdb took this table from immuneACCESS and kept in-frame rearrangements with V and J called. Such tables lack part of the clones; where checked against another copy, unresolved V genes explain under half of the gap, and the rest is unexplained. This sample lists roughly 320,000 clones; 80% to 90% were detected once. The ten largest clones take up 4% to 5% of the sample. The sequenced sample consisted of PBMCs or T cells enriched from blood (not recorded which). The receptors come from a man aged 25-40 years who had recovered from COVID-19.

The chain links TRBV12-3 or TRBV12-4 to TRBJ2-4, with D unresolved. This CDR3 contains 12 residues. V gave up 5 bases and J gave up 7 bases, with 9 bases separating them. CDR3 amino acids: CASSRVRNIQYF. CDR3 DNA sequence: TGTGCCAGCAGTCGGGTGAGGAACATTCAGTACTTC.

The CDR3 DNA reads TGTGCCAGCTCACCAGGACAGCCTCCTAACTATGGCTACACCTTC. Its protein is CASSPGQPPNYGYTF. V is TRBV18 and J is TRBJ1-2, with a tentative D call TRBD1 (6 bases). V lost 2 bases and J lost 0, with 10 bases in between. Germline-derived CDR1 and CDR2 are KGHSH and LQKENI. There are 15 residues in the CDR3.

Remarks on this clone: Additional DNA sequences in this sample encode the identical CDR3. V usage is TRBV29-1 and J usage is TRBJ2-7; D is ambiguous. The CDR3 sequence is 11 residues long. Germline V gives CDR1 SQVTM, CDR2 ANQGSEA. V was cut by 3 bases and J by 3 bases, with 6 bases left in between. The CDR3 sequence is CSVETGYEQYF. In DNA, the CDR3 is TGCAGCGTTGAGACGGGCTACGAGCAGTACTTC.

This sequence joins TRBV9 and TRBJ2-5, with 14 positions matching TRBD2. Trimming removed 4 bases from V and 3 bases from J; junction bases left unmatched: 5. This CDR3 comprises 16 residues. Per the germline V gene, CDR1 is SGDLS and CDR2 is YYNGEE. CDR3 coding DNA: TGTGCCAGCAGCCGGGGGGGACTAGCGGGAGAAGAGACCCAGTACTTC. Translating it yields CASSRGGLAGEETQYF.

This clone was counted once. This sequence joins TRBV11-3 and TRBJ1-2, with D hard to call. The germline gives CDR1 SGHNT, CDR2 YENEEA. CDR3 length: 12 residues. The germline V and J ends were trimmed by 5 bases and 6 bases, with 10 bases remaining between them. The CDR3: CASSTRFDGYTF. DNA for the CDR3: TGTGCCAGCAGCACCAGATTTGATGGCTACACCTTC.

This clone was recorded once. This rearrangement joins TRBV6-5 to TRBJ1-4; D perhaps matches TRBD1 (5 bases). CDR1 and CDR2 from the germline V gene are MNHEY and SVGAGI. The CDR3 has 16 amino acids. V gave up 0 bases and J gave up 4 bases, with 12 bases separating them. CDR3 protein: CASSYSTTAFNEKLFF. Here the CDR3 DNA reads TGTGCCAGCAGTTACTCGACGACAGCATTTAATGAAAAACTGTTTTTT.

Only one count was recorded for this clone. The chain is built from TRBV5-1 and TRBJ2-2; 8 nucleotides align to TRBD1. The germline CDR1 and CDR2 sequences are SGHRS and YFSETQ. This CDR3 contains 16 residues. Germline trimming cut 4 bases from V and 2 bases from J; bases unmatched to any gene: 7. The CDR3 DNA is TGCGCCAGCAGCCGGGGCGGACAGGGAAACACCGGGGAGCTGTTTTTT. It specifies CASSRGGQGNTGELFF.

The CDR3 is CASSSLTTGDYGYTF. Written as DNA, the CDR3 is TGTGCCAGCAGCTCCCTTACGACAGGGGATTATGGCTACACCTTC. V usage is TRBV13 and J usage is TRBJ1-2, with 8 bases matching TRBD1. The junction had 9 bases not matched to a gene; V was cut back by 4 bases and J by 5 bases. CDR1 and CDR2 (germline): PRHDT, FYEKMQ (reference sequence). The CDR3 is 15 residues long.

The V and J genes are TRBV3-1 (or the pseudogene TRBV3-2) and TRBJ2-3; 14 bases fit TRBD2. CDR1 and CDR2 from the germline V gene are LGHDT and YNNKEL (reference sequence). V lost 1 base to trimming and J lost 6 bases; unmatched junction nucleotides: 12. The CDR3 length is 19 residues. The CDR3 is CASSQVFGGTSGGGDTQYF. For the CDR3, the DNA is TGTGCCAGCAGCCAAGTATTTGGAGGGACTAGCGGGGGTGGGGATACGCAGTATTTT.

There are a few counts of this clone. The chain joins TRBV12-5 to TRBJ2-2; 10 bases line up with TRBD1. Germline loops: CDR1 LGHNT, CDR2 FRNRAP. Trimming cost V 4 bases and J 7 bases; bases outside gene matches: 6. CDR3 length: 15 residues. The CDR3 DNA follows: TGTGCTAGTGGTTCTGGACAGGGGGAAATCGGGGAGCTGTTTTTT. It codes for CASGSGQGEIGELFF.

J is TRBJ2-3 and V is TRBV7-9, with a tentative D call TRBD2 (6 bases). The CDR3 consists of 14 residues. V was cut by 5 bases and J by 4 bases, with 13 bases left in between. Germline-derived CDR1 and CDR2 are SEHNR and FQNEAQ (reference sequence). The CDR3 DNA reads TGTGCCAGCAGCAAGCGGGCGTCCGCAGATACGCAGTATTTT. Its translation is CASSKRASADTQYF.

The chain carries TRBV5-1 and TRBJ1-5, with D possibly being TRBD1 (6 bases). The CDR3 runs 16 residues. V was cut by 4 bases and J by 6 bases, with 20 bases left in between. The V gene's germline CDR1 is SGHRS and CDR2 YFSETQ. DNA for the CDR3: TGCGCCAGCAGCCTGGGGGGGCCCGGAGGAGCTCAGCCCCAGCATTTT. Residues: CASSLGGPGGAQPQHF.

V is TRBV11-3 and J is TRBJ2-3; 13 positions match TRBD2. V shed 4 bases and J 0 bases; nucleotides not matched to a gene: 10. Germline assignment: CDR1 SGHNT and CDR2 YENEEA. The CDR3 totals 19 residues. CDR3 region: CASSYRGLGLAGSTDTQYF. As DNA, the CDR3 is TGTGCCAGCAGCTACAGAGGGCTGGGACTAGCGGGGAGCACAGATACGCAGTATTTT.

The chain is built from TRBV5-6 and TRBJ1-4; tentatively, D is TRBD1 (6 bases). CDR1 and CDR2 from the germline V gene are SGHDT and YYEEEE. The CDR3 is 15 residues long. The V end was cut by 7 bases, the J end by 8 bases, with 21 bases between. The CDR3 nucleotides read TGTGCCAGCCCCCACCAACAGGGTATAGAAGAAAAACTGTTTTTT. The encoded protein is CASPHQQGIEEKLFF. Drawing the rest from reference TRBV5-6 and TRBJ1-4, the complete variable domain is DAGVTQSPTHLIKTRGQQVTLRCSPKSGHDTVSWYQQALGQGPQFIFQYYEEEERQRGNFPDRFSGHQFPNYSSELNVNALLLGDSALYLCASPHQQGIEEKLFFGSGTQLSVL.

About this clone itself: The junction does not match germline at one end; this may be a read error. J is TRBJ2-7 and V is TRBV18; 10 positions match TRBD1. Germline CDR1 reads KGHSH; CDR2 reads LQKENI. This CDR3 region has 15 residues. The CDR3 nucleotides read TGTGTCAGCTCGCCTGGGGGACAGGGGTCCTACGAGCAGTACTTC. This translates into CVSSPGGQGSYEQYF.

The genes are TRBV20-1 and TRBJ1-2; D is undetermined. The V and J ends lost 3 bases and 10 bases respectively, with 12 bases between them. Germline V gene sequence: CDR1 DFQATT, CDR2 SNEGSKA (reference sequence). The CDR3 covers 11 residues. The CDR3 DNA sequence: TGCAGTGCTAGCGCCCTCGAGTCCTACACCTTC. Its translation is CSASALESYTF.

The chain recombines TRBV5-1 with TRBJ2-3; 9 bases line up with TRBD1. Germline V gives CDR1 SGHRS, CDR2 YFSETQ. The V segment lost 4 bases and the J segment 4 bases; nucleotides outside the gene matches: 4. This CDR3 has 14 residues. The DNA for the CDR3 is TGCGCCAGCAGCCCGACAGGGGGGCCAGATACGCAGTATTTT. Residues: CASSPTGGPDTQYF.

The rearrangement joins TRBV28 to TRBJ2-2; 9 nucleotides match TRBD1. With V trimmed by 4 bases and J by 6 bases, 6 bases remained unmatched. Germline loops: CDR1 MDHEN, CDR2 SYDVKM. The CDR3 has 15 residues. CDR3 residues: CASSSPGQGSGELFF. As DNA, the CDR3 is TGTGCCAGCAGTTCCCCGGGACAGGGTTCCGGGGAGCTGTTTTTT.

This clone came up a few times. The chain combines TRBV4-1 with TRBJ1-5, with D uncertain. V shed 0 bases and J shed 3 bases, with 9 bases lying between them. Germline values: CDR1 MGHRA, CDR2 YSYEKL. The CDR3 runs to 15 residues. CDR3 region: CASSQDWRDNQPQHF. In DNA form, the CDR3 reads TGCGCCAGCAGCCAAGATTGGAGGGACAATCAGCCCCAGCATTTT.

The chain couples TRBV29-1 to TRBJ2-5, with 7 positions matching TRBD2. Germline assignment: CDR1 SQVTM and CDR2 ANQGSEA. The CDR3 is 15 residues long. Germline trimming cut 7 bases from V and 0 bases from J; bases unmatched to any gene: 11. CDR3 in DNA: TGCAGCGCCATGGTCCCTACTAGCGACCAAGAGACCCAGTACTTC. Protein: CSAMVPTSDQETQYF.

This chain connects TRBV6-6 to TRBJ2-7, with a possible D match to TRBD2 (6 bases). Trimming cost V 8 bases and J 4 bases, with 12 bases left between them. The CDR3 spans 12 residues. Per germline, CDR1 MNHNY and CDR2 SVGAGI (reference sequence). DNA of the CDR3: TGTGCCAGCTCGGCGGGAAGGTACGAGCAGTACTTC. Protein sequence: CASSAGRYEQYF.

Here the CDR3 DNA reads TGTGCCAGTAGTATGGGGGCGGATACGCAGTATTTT. Translated: CASSMGADTQYF. V and J are TRBV19 and TRBJ2-3; D possibly corresponds to TRBD1 (6 bases). V was trimmed by 3 bases and J by 6 bases, leaving 7 bases between them. The CDR3 spans 12 residues. Per the germline V gene, CDR1 is LNHDA and CDR2 is SQIVND (reference sequence).

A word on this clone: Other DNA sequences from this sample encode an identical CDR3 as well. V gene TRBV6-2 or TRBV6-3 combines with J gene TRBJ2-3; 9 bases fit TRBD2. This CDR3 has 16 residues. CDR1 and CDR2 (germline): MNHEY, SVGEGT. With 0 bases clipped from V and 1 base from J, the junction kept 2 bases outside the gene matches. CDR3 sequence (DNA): TGTGCCAGCAGTTACTCATTAGCGGGGGGCACAGATACGCAGTATTTT. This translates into CASSYSLAGGTDTQYF.

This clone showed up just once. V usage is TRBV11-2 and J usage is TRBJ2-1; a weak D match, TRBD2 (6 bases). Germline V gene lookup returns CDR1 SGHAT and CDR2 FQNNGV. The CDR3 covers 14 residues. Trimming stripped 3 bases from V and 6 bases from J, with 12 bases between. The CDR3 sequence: CASSLRTMSNEQFF. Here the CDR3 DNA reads TGTGCCAGCAGCTTGAGGACTATGAGCAATGAGCAGTTCTTC.

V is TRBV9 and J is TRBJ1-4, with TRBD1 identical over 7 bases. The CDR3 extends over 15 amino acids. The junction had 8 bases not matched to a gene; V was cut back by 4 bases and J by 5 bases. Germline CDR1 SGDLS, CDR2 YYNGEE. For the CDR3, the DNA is TGTGCCAGCAGCACCCGGACAGGTCAAAATGAAAAACTGTTTTTT. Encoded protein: CASSTRTGQNEKLFF. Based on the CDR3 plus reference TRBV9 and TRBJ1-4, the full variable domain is DSGVTQTPKHLITATGQRVTLRCSPRSGDLSVYWYQQSLDQGLQFLIQYYNGEERAKGNILERFSAQQFPDLHSELNLSSLELGDSALYFCASSTRTGQNEKLFFGSGTQLSVL.

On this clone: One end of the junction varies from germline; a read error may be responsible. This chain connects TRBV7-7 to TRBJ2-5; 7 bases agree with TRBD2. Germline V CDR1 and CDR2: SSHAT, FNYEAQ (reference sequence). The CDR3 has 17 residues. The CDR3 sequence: CASSFGLGGVGQETQYF. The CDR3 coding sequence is TGTGCTAGCAGCTTTGGTTTGGGAGGGGTGGGTCAAGAGACCCAGTACTTC. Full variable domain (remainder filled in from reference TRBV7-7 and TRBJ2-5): GAGVSQSPRYKVTKRGQDVTLRCDPISSHATLYWYQQALGQGPEFLTYFNYEAQPDKSGLPSDRFSAERPEGSISTLTIQRTEQRDSAMYRCASSFGLGGVGQETQYFGPGTRLLVL.

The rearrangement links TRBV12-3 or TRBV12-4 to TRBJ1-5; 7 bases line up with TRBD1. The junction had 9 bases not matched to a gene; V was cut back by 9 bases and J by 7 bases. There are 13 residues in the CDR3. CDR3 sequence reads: CASSGQGVQPQHF. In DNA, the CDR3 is TGTGCCAGTTCCGGGCAGGGGGTGCAGCCCCAGCATTTT.